This T cell receptor beta chain is from a study of blood T cells in healthy people across ages. Whole-study findings and limits: A greater number of naive CD4+ cells and higher diversity distinguished long-lived donors from aged donors. The donors' CMV status was not determined, possibly confounding changes in expanded clonotypes.

Alongside a J-beta primer mix, a sample-barcoded 5' primer served in a second PCR lasting about 7 to 11 cycles. A single record per CDR3 protein comes from TCRdb applying MiXCR to the 5' RACE reads. The profile shows about a million distinct CDR3 sequences, 45% to 50% of them singletons. This clonotype was counted once. Its antigen is undetermined. The CDR3 consists of 16 residues. CDR1 and CDR2 from the germline V gene are LGHDT and YNNKEL (reference sequence). V shed 4 bases and J 7 bases; nucleotides not matched to a gene: 10. Sequencing was performed on blood. V is TRBV3-1 and J is TRBJ2-7; TRBD2 agrees at 13 bases. The sequence derives from a man aged 30 to 45 in good health. The CDR3 DNA follows: TGTGCCAGCAGCCCCCCGACTAGCGGGGGGTCAGGTGAGCAGTACTTC. Translating gives CASSPPTSGGSGEQYF.